The 27 T cell receptor beta chains given below trace back to one sample, sequenced in a study of blood T cell repertoires in COVID-19. This table comes from immunoSEQ multiplex PCR, and its TCRdb copy is limited to in-frame clones, with some not included. The table lists approximately 100,000 clones, over 80% of them singletons. Specimen: peripheral blood. All receptors come from a man aged 45-65 years with active COVID-19.

V and J are TRBV27 and TRBJ1-5; no definite D call. Trimming shortened V by 5 bases and J by 5 bases, and 25 bases separated the two germline ends. Germline V gene sequence: CDR1 MNHEY, CDR2 SMNVEV (reference sequence). The CDR3 is made up of 18 amino acids. CDR3 sequence: CASSPQLKKTKKDQPQHF. The CDR3 coding sequence is TGTGCCAGCAGTCCCCAACTGAAGAAAACTAAAAAAGATCAGCCCCAGCATTTT.

This clone was recorded only once. CDR3 in amino acids: CASIREPTTEQYF. CDR3 DNA sequence: TGTGCCAGCATCCGGGAACCTACGACCGAGCAGTACTTC. The V call is TRBV28, the J call TRBJ2-7, with TRBD2 as a possible D gene (5 bases). The germline gives CDR1 MDHEN, CDR2 SYDVKM. Trimming pared 7 bases from V and 6 bases from J, leaving 16 bases between. This CDR3 comprises 13 residues.

V usage is TRBV19 and J usage is TRBJ1-1, with a tentative D call TRBD1 (5 bases). The CDR3 runs to 11 residues. Germline V gives CDR1 LNHDA, CDR2 SQIVND (reference sequence). V was clipped by 9 bases and J by 5 bases, with 10 bases between them. The CDR3 loop is CASARGTEAFF. The CDR3, as DNA: TGTGCCAGCGCCCGGGGGACTGAAGCTTTCTTT.

V is TRBV9 and J is TRBJ1-2, with D uncertain. The V end lost 4 bases, the J end lost 14 bases, and 6 bases lay between the germline ends. This CDR3 contains 8 residues. Germline V CDR1 and CDR2: SGDLS, YYNGEE. In nucleotides, the CDR3 is TGTGCCAGCAGCCCGGGGACCTTC. Amino acid sequence: CASSPGTF.

The chain recombines TRBV21-1 with TRBJ2-1; the D segment call TRBD2 is taken from the table without a DNA check. TRBV21-1 is labeled a pseudogene. The CDR3 has 17 residues. Here the CDR3 reads CASSKVTELADYNEQFF. DNA for the CDR3: TGTGCCAGCAGCAAAGTTACGGAACTAGCGGACTACAATGAGCAGTTCTTC.

This clone has only one observation. The J gene is TRBJ1-6, the V gene TRBV3-1 (or the pseudogene TRBV3-2), with D perhaps matching TRBD1 (6 bases). Germline CDR1 and CDR2: LGHDT and YNNKEL (reference sequence). Between the trimmed V and J ends, which lost 10 bases and 1 base, there was a span of 17 bases. This CDR3 region has 16 residues. Here the CDR3 DNA reads TGTGCCACAGCCCCGGGGGGCAAGTCCTATAATTCACCCCTCCACTTT. Its translation: CATAPGGKSYNSPLHF.

This clone was recorded once. The chain carries TRBV5-1 and TRBJ1-2, with D possibly being TRBD1 (5 bases). This CDR3 has 16 residues. Germline V gives CDR1 SGHRS, CDR2 YFSETQ. Trimming removed 4 bases from V and 4 bases from J, with 20 bases in between. The CDR3 sequence is CASSPPSGKHPYGYTF. The CDR3 nucleotides are TGCGCCAGCAGCCCACCCTCAGGGAAACACCCCTATGGCTACACCTTC.

The genes are TRBV7-3 and TRBJ2-5; 11 bases agree with TRBD2. CDR1 SGHTA and CDR2 FQGTGA come from the germline V gene. The CDR3 is 13 amino acids. Trimming cost V 4 bases and J 8 bases; bases outside gene matches: 3. CDR3 sequence: CASSYLAGGTQYF. The CDR3 DNA is TGTGCCAGCAGCTATCTAGCGGGAGGCACCCAGTACTTC.

V gene TRBV2 combines with J gene TRBJ2-1; D is uncertain. The V gene lost 1 base and the J gene lost 0 bases, with 10 bases spanning the gap. The CDR3 is made up of 16 amino acids. Looked up from germline, CDR1 is SNHLY and CDR2 is FYNNEI. The CDR3 DNA sequence: TGTGCCAGCAGTGAAGGCCAGGCGAGCTCCTACAATGAGCAGTTCTTC. Translated, it gives CASSEGQASSYNEQFF.

The V call is TRBV6-5, the J call TRBJ2-5; TRBD2 is a possible D gene (6 bases). The CDR3 is 15 amino acids. Germline loops: CDR1 MNHEY, CDR2 SVGAGI. V gave up 6 bases and J gave up 5 bases, with 19 bases separating them. The DNA of the CDR3 is TGTGCCAGCAGCTTTCCAAGGGGACGGGGGGAGACCCAGTACTTC. Translating gives CASSFPRGRGETQYF.

The chain links TRBV5-1 to TRBJ2-2; 7 bases map to TRBD1. CDR1 SGHRS and CDR2 YFSETQ come from the germline V gene. Trimming cost V 4 bases and J 4 bases; bases outside gene matches: 4. This CDR3 comprises 14 residues. DNA for the CDR3: TGCGCCAGCAGCAAGACAGGGACCACCGGGGAGCTGTTTTTT. Translation: CASSKTGTTGELFF. Using reference TRBV5-1 and TRBJ2-2 for the parts outside the CDR3, the full variable domain is KAGVTQTPRYLIKTRGQQVTLSCSPISGHRSVSWYQQTPGQGLQFLFEYFSETQRNKGNFPGRFSGRQFSNSRSEMNVSTLELGDSALYLCASSKTGTTGELFFGEGSRLTVL.

This clone was observed a single time. The J gene is TRBJ2-1, the V gene TRBV5-5, with 8 positions matching TRBD2. Trimming removed 6 bases from V and 0 bases from J; junction bases left unmatched: 8. CDR1 and CDR2 from the germline V gene are SGHKS and YYEKEE (reference sequence). This CDR3 is built from 16 residues. CDR3 sequence reads: CASTPREVSSYNEQFF. For the CDR3, the DNA is TGTGCCAGCACGCCGCGGGAGGTGAGCTCCTACAATGAGCAGTTCTTC.

J is TRBJ2-7 and V is TRBV5-4; 11 bases fit TRBD2. The V segment lost 4 bases and the J segment 5 bases; nucleotides outside the gene matches: 8. The germline CDR1 and CDR2 sequences are SGHNT and YYREEE (reference sequence). The CDR3 sequence is 15 residues long. The CDR3 DNA reads as TGTGCCAGCAGCCGACCGGGACTAGCGGCAGACGAGCAGTACTTC. Translated: CASSRPGLAADEQYF.

This clone has a single count. V usage is TRBV5-4 and J usage is TRBJ2-1; 8 bases match TRBD2. V lost 4 bases to trimming and J lost 4 bases; unmatched junction nucleotides: 4. This CDR3 is 14 amino acids long. Germline V gene data show CDR1 as SGHNT and CDR2 as YYREEE (reference sequence). For the CDR3, the DNA is TGTGCCAGCAGCGAGCGGGAGCGTTACAATGAGCAGTTCTTC. It yields the protein CASSERERYNEQFF.

V usage is TRBV9 and J usage is TRBJ2-7, with a tentative D call TRBD2 (6 bases). The V gene lost 2 bases and the J gene lost 0 bases, with 9 bases spanning the gap. CDR3 size: 14 residues. The germline V gene encodes CDR1 SGDLS and CDR2 YYNGEE. The CDR3: CASSVEGSSYEQYF. CDR3 sequence (DNA): TGTGCCAGCAGCGTGGAGGGGAGCTCCTACGAGCAGTACTTC.

V gene TRBV6-1 combines with J gene TRBJ2-4; D might be TRBD1 (6 bases). With 1 base removed from V and 3 bases from J, the gap between germline ends came to 7 bases. Germline-derived CDR1 and CDR2 are MNHNS and SASEGT. This CDR3 spans 14 amino acids. The CDR3 is CASSEGTVKNIQYF. DNA of the CDR3: TGTGCCAGCAGTGAAGGGACAGTCAAAAACATTCAGTACTTC.

This clone was detected only once. The chain couples TRBV7-9 to TRBJ2-2, with D possibly TRBD2 on 5 matching bases. The CDR3 length is 15 residues. V was pared by 1 base and J by 1 base, with 7 bases between. Per germline, CDR1 SEHNR and CDR2 FQNEAQ (reference sequence). As DNA, the CDR3 is TGTGCCAGCAGCTTAGGGGCGGGGAACACCGGGGAGCTGTTTTTT. Its protein product is CASSLGAGNTGELFF.

The rearrangement uses TRBV10-3 and TRBJ1-6; perhaps TRBD1 as D (5 bases). Germline loops: CDR1 ENHRY, CDR2 SYGVKD. The CDR3 contains 13 residues. The V end was cut by 4 bases, the J end by 7 bases, with 8 bases between. In DNA form, the CDR3 reads TGTGCCATCAGTGTGGGGGGAAATTCACCCCTCCACTTT. Protein sequence: CAISVGGNSPLHF.

V usage is TRBV7-9 and J usage is TRBJ1-1; D gene uncertain. V shed 3 bases and J shed 2 bases, with 10 bases lying between them. The CDR3 contains 14 residues. Germline V gene lookup returns CDR1 SEHNR and CDR2 FQNEAQ (reference sequence). CDR3 nucleotide sequence: TGTGCCAGCAGCTTTGCGACTGAAAACACTGAAGCTTTCTTT. Encoded protein: CASSFATENTEAFF.

The V and J genes are TRBV18 and TRBJ2-5, with D tentatively TRBD1 (6 bases). The V end lost 4 bases, the J end lost 5 bases, and 17 bases lay between the germline ends. Germline V gene sequence: CDR1 KGHSH, CDR2 LQKENI. CDR3 length: 15 residues. In DNA form, the CDR3 reads TGTGCCAGCTCACTTCAACAGGGATCGCGCGAGACCCAGTACTTC. It yields the protein CASSLQQGSRETQYF.

This clone was counted a single time. CDR3 coding DNA: TGTGCCAGCAGCCCCATGAGGGGAGGCTGGAACACTGAAGCTTTCTTT. As protein: CASSPMRGGWNTEAFF. The chain recombines TRBV14 with TRBJ1-1, with D perhaps TRBD1 (5 bases). The CDR3 consists of 16 residues. Germline CDR1 reads SGHDN; CDR2 reads FVKESK. V was clipped by 4 bases and J by 1 base, with 16 bases between them.

This rearrangement joins TRBV5-5 to TRBJ2-5, with 8 nucleotides matching TRBD1. CDR3 length: 17 residues. Germline V gene lookup returns CDR1 SGHKS and CDR2 YYEKEE (reference sequence). Unmatched junction bases numbered 7, after V lost 0 bases and J lost 0 bases. CDR3 loop: CASSLVADRVNQETQYF. The CDR3 coding sequence is TGTGCCAGCAGCTTGGTCGCGGACAGGGTAAACCAAGAGACCCAGTACTTC.

The chain couples TRBV28 to TRBJ1-5; TRBD1 agrees at 9 bases. The CDR3 covers 16 residues. CDR1 is MDHEN, CDR2 SYDVKM, per germline. V shed 4 bases, J shed 1 base, and the junction held 5 bases outside the gene matches. CDR3 in DNA: TGTGCCAGCAGTTCCACAGGGGGCCGCAGCAATCAGCCCCAGCATTTT. Its protein product is CASSSTGGRSNQPQHF.

The chain has TRBV5-6 and TRBJ1-5; 8 positions match TRBD1. V dropped 0 bases and J dropped 7; count of bases not matched to a gene: 6. Germline CDR1 and CDR2: SGHDT and YYEEEE. The CDR3 extends over 15 amino acids. CDR3 loop: CASSLVGQGAQPQHF. The CDR3 bases are TGTGCCAGCAGCTTGGTTGGTCAGGGGGCACAGCCCCAGCATTTT.

The chain recombines TRBV30 with TRBJ2-1; D remains unclear. V lost 5 bases to trimming and J lost 5 bases, with 7 bases between them. This CDR3 spans 11 amino acids. Germline V CDR1 and CDR2: GTSNPN, SVGIG (reference sequence). Here the CDR3 reads CAWAQDNEQFF. CDR3 bases: TGTGCCTGGGCTCAGGACAATGAGCAGTTCTTC. Full variable domain (rest looked up from reference TRBV30 and TRBJ2-1): SQTIHQWPATLVQPVGSPLSLECTVEGTSNPNLYWYRQAAGRGLQLLFYSVGIGQISSEVPQNLSASRPQDRQFILSSKKLLLSDSGFYLCAWAQDNEQFFGPGTRLTVL.

This clone has a single count. Sequence at one end of the junction differs from germline and may be a read error. This chain uses TRBV5-5 with TRBJ1-1; 7 nucleotides agree with TRBD1. The CDR3 is 15 residues long. Germline CDR1 reads SGHKS; CDR2 reads YYEKEE (reference sequence). The CDR3 region has the DNA TGTGCCAGCAGCCTAATGACAGGGCTGAACATTGAAGCTTTCTTT. Translation gives CASSLMTGLNIEAFF.

The chain is built from TRBV28 and TRBJ2-7; TRBD1 might be the D (6 bases). V was trimmed by 10 bases and J by 6 bases, leaving 10 bases between them. The CDR3 covers 10 residues. Looked up from germline, CDR1 is MDHEN and CDR2 is SYDVKM. Here the CDR3 DNA reads TGTGCCACCACCAGGGGCGAGCAGTACTTC. Residues: CATTRGEQYF.